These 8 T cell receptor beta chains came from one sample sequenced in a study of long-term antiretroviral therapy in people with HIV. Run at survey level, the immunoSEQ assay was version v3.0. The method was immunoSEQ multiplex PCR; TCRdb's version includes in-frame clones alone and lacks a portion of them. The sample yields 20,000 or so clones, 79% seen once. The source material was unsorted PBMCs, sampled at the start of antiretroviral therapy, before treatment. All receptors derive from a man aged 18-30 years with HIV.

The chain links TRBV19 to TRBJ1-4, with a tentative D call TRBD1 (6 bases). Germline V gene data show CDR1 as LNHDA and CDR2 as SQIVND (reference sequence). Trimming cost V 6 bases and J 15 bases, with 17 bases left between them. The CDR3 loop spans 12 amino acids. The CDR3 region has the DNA TGTGCCAGTAGCCGCATGAGGGGGGAAATGTTTTTT. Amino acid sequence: CASSRMRGEMFF. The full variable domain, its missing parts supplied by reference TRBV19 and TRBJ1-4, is DGGITQSPKYLFRKEGQNVTLSCEQNLNHDAMYWYRQDPGQGLRLIYYSQIVNDFQKGDIAEGYSVSREKKESFPLTVTSAQKNPTAFYLCASSRMRGEMFFGSGTQLSVL.

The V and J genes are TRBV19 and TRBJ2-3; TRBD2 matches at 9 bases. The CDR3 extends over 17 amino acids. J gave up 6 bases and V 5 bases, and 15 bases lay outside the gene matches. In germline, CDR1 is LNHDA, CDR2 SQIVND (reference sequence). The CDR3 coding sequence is TGTGCCAGTAGTCCTGAACCGGGACTAGCTAAATCGGATACGCAGTATTTT. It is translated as CASSPEPGLAKSDTQYF.

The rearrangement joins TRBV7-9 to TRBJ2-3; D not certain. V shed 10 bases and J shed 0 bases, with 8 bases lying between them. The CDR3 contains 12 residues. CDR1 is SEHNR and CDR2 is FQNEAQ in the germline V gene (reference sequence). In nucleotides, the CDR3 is TGTGCCACCGGTGCTAGCACAGATACGCAGTATTTT. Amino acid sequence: CATGASTDTQYF.

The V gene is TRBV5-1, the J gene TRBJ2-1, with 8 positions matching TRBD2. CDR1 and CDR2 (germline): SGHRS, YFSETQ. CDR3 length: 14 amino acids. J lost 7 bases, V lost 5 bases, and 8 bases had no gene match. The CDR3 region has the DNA TGCGCCAGCAGTGCTCGGGAGGGCCGAAATGAGCAGTTCTTC. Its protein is CASSAREGRNEQFF.

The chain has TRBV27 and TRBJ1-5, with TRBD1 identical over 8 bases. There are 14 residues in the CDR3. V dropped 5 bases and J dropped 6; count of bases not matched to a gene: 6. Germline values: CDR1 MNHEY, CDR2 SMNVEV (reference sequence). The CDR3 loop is CASSNRQGSQPQHF. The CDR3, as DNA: TGTGCCAGCAGTAATCGACAGGGGAGTCAGCCCCAGCATTTT.

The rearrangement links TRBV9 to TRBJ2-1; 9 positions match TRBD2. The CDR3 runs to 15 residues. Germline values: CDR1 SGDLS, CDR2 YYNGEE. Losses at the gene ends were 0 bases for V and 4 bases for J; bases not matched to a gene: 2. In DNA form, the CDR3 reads TGTGCCAGCAGCGTAGTTAGCGGGGGATACAATGAGCAGTTCTTC. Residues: CASSVVSGGYNEQFF.

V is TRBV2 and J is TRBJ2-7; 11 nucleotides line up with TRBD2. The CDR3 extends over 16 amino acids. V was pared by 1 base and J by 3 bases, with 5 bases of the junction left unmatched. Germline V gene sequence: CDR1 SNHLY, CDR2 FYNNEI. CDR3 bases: TGTGCCAGCAGTGAAGGGGCCGGACTAGCGGGCTACGAGCAGTACTTC. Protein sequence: CASSEGAGLAGYEQYF.

DNA for the CDR3: TGTGCCAGTAGTATAGCCTTTGGGAATTCGGCTTTCTTT. It is translated as CASSIAFGNSAFF. The chain employs TRBV19 and TRBJ1-1; no clear D gene. V dropped 1 base and J dropped 11 bases, with 14 bases sitting between them. Germline V gives CDR1 LNHDA, CDR2 SQIVND (reference sequence). CDR3 length equals 13 residues.